Presented here are 2 T cell receptor beta chains from one specimen sequenced in a study of blood T cell repertoires in COVID-19. Produced via immunoSEQ multiplex PCR; TCRdb's table is partial and in-frame only. The repertoire holds some 140,000 clones, with around 82% as singletons. The sequenced material came from peripheral blood. Every receptor here comes from a man between 60 and 70 years old with COVID-19, enrolled during active disease.

This rearrangement joins TRBV6-5 to TRBJ1-6; D is undetermined. Trimming removed 7 bases from V and 5 bases from J, with 9 bases in between. The CDR3 has 13 amino acids. Germline V gene data show CDR1 as MNHEY and CDR2 as SVGAGI. The CDR3 nucleotides read TGTGCCAGCATCCGAGTCCATAATTCACCCCTCCACTTT. Translation: CASIRVHNSPLHF.

The genes are TRBV7-2 and TRBJ1-1, with TRBD1 matching over 8 bases. Trimming took 5 bases from V and 3 from J; bases not matched to a gene: 8. The CDR3 spans 15 residues. From germline, CDR1 is SGHTA and CDR2 FQGNSA. The DNA for the CDR3 is TGTGCCAGCAGCGAGGACAGGGCGAGGTACACTGAAGCTTTCTTT. It codes for CASSEDRARYTEAFF.